This T cell receptor (beta chain) was captured by sequencing in a study of T cell changes during pregnancy in multiple sclerosis. Some clones are missing from TCRdb's copy, which holds only in-frame ones; the method was immunoSEQ multiplex PCR. This sample has fewer than 85,000 clones, with around nine tenths found just once. The CDR3 has 15 amino acids. With V trimmed by 0 bases and J by 3 bases, 5 bases remained unmatched. Germline CDR1 SGHRS, CDR2 YFSETQ. The sequencing used peripheral blood, collected in the first trimester of pregnancy. The source is a female donor in good health, enrolled as a control in a pregnancy study. The chain employs TRBV5-1 and TRBJ2-5, with TRBD1 matching 7 bases. CDR3 in DNA: TGCGCCAGCAGCTTGGAAACCGGGACAGAAGAGACCCAGTACTTC. It yields the protein CASSLETGTEETQYF.